One sample yielded the 13 T cell receptor beta chains listed below, sequenced in a study of shared T cell receptors in the human thymus. Only in-frame clones appear in the TCRdb table, and some are missing; sequencing was by immunoSEQ multiplex PCR. Of 450,000 to 650,000 clones listed, about 80% are singletons. These data were also filed under a second study, of human thymus T cells.

Sequenced material: thymocytes. The receptors here all came from a boy younger than two with a congenital heart defect.

The chain carries TRBV13 and TRBJ2-2; 7 bases fit TRBD2. V was pared by 2 bases and J by 4 bases, with 4 bases of the junction left unmatched. There are 15 residues in the CDR3. CDR1 PRHDT and CDR2 FYEKMQ come from the germline V gene (reference sequence). CDR3 amino acids: CASSLSAGATGELFF. In DNA form, the CDR3 reads TGTGCCAGCAGCTTAAGTGCGGGAGCCACCGGGGAGCTGTTTTTT. The entire variable domain, with the rest obtained from reference TRBV13 and TRBJ2-2, is as follows: AAGVIQSPRHLIKEKRETATLKCYPIPRHDTVYWYQQGPGQDPQFLISFYEKMQSDKGSIPDRFSAQQFSDYHSELNMSSLELGDSALYFCASSLSAGATGELFFGEGSRLTVL.

The chain carries TRBV4-1 and TRBJ2-1; possibly TRBD1 for D (5 bases). The germline V gene encodes CDR1 MGHRA and CDR2 YSYEKL. The V gene lost 0 bases and the J gene lost 7 bases, with 19 bases spanning the gap. The CDR3 sequence is 17 residues long. CDR3 coding DNA: TGCGCCAGCAGCCAAGAATCCCCACAGGCCGGTAAAAATGAGCAGTTCTTC. Translated, it gives CASSQESPQAGKNEQFF.

The chain has TRBV7-2 and TRBJ1-4, with D possibly matching TRBD1 (5 bases). Germline CDR1 SGHTA, CDR2 FQGNSA. The ends were cut back, 5 bases at V and 8 bases at J, with 18 bases in the middle. This CDR3 is built from 15 residues. CDR3 in amino acids: CASSPRRGTEEKLFF. As DNA, the CDR3 is TGTGCCAGCAGCCCCAGGAGGGGAACAGAAGAAAAACTGTTTTTT.

The chain couples TRBV9 to TRBJ2-1; a weak D match, TRBD1 (6 bases). Germline CDR1 and CDR2: SGDLS and YYNGEE. This CDR3 is 12 amino acids long. The V and J ends lost 4 bases and 7 bases respectively, with 9 bases between them. The CDR3 nucleotides are TGTGCCAGCAGCCATCAGGGGAATGAGCAGTTCTTC. It is translated as CASSHQGNEQFF.

V is TRBV5-4 and J is TRBJ2-7, with 10 bases that match TRBD2. J was trimmed by 5 bases and V by 2 bases; bases with no gene match: 13. The CDR3 has 17 amino acids. The germline V gene encodes CDR1 SGHNT and CDR2 YYREEE (reference sequence). Here the CDR3 reads CASSFGAGLAGEDEQYF. CDR3 nucleotides: TGTGCCAGCAGCTTTGGGGCGGGGCTAGCGGGAGAAGACGAGCAGTACTTC.

V and J are TRBV10-3 and TRBJ2-2, with D possibly being TRBD2 (6 bases). Trimming left V 0 bases short and J 15 bases short, with 14 bases between. Germline CDR1 ENHRY, CDR2 SYGVKD. The CDR3 consists of 13 residues. CDR3 DNA sequence: TGTGCCATCAGTGAGTCGGATGGCGGGATGGTGTTTTTT. This encodes CAISESDGGMVFF.

The V gene is TRBV5-1, the J gene TRBJ2-7; 9 bases map to TRBD2. Germline V gives CDR1 SGHRS, CDR2 YFSETQ. The CDR3 spans 17 residues. Germline trimming cut 0 bases from V and 2 bases from J; bases unmatched to any gene: 9. This chain's CDR3 is CASSLASKGGRAYEQYF. The CDR3 DNA is TGCGCCAGCAGCTTGGCCTCTAAAGGCGGGAGGGCCTACGAGCAGTACTTC.

The J gene is TRBJ2-6, the V gene TRBV6-5, with TRBD1 identical over 9 bases. Trimming at V came to 4 bases and at J to 3 bases, leaving 4 bases not matched to a gene. Germline CDR1 and CDR2: MNHEY and SVGAGI. CDR3 size: 16 residues. Written as DNA, the CDR3 is TGTGCCAGCAGTTTCGACAGGGGGTATGGGGCCAACGTCCTGACTTTC. It is translated as CASSFDRGYGANVLTF.

The gene calls are TRBV11-3 and TRBJ2-3; 8 nucleotides agree with TRBD2. The germline V gene has CDR1 SGHNT and CDR2 YENEEA. The CDR3 is 16 amino acids. The V gene end was trimmed by 5 bases and the J gene end by 2 bases; junction bases not matched to a gene: 9. The CDR3 region is CASSPTRGGITDTQYF. The CDR3 DNA follows: TGTGCCAGCAGCCCAACCCGGGGGGGGATCACAGATACGCAGTATTTT.

The chain has TRBV7-9 and TRBJ2-1, with D possibly being TRBD2 (5 bases). The V gene lost 3 bases and the J gene lost 6 bases, with 18 bases spanning the gap. Germline values: CDR1 SEHNR, CDR2 FQNEAQ (reference sequence). This CDR3 contains 16 residues. The CDR3 DNA follows: TGTGCCAGCAGCTTGTGTGGAGGTAGATCCGTCAATGAGCAGTTCTTC. This encodes CASSLCGGRSVNEQFF.

In its sample, this clone was seen once. This sequence joins TRBV2 and TRBJ1-2, with a tentative D call TRBD1 (5 bases). Germline V gene lookup returns CDR1 SNHLY and CDR2 FYNNEI. The CDR3 loop spans 14 amino acids. V was shortened by 10 bases and J by 8 bases, with 23 bases between the two germline ends. CDR3: CAKKAQTREDGYTF. The CDR3 DNA sequence: TGTGCCAAGAAGGCCCAAACCAGGGAGGACGGCTACACCTTC. Combining the CDR3 with reference TRBV2 and TRBJ1-2 gives the whole variable domain EPEVTQTPSHQVTQMGQEVILRCVPISNHLYFYWYRQILGQKVEFLVSFYNNEISEKSEIFDDQFSVERPDGSNFTLKIRSTKLEDSAMYFCAKKAQTREDGYTFGSGTRLTVV.

The chain employs TRBV27 and TRBJ2-5, with TRBD1 as a possible D gene (5 bases). V lost 3 bases, J lost 3 bases, and 11 bases lay in between. The CDR3 covers 14 residues. Germline V CDR1 and CDR2: MNHEY, SMNVEV (reference sequence). CDR3 DNA sequence: TGTGCCAGCAGTTTGAAGCAGGGCAAAGAGACCCAGTACTTC. Its protein product is CASSLKQGKETQYF.

The rearrangement links TRBV4-3 to TRBJ2-5; D unresolved. CDR1 is LGHNA, CDR2 YSLEER, per germline. V was pared by 0 bases and J by 0 bases, with 5 bases between. CDR3 size: 14 residues. This CDR3 is CASSQDPYQETQYF. Here the CDR3 DNA reads TGCGCCAGCAGCCAAGATCCCTACCAAGAGACCCAGTACTTC.